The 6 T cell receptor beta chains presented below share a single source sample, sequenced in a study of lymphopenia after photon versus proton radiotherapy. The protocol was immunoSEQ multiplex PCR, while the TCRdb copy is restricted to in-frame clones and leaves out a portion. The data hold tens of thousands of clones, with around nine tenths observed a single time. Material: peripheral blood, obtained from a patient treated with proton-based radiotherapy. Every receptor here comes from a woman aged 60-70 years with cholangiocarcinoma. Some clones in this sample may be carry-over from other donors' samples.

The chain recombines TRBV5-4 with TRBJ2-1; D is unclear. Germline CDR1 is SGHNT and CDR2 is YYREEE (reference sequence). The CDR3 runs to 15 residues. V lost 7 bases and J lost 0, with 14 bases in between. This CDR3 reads CASGLVHPSYNEQFF. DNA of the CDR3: TGTGCCAGCGGATTAGTCCACCCCTCCTACAATGAGCAGTTCTTC.

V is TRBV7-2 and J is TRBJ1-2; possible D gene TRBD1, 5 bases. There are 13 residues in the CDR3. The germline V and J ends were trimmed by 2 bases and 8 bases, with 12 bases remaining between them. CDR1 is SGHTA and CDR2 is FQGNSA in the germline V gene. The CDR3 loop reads CASSLSRVGGYTF. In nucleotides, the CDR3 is TGTGCCAGCAGCTTAAGCAGGGTTGGCGGCTACACCTTC.

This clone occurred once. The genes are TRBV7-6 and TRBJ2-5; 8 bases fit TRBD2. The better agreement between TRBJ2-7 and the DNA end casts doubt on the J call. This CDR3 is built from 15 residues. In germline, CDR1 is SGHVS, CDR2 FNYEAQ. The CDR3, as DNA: TGTGCCAGCAGCTTCCAAGCGGGGGCCTCCTACGAGCAGTACTTC. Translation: CASSFQAGASYEQYF.

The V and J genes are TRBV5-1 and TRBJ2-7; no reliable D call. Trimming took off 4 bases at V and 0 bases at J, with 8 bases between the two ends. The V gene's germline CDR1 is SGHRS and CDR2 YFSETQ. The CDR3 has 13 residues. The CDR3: CASSNTHSYEQYF. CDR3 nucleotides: TGCGCCAGCAGCAACACCCACTCCTACGAGCAGTACTTC.

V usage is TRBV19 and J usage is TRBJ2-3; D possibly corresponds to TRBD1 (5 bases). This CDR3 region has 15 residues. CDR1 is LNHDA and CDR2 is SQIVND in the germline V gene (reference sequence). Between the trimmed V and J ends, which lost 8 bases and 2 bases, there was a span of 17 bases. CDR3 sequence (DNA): TGTGCCAGTGGTTTCGGCAGGGTGTTCACAGATACGCAGTATTTT. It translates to CASGFGRVFTDTQYF.

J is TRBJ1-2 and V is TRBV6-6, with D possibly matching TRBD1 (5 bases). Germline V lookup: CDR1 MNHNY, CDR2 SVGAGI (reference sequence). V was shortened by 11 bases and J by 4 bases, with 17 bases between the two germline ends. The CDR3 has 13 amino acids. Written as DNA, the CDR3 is TGTGCCTCCGGGACGCAGAATCTCTATGGCTACACCTTC. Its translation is CASGTQNLYGYTF.